The clone carrying this T cell receptor beta chain was seen once. These data come from a study of blood T cell repertoires in COVID-19. For the study at large: COVID-19 samples collected from the United States, Italy and Spain covered acute and convalescent phases. From T cells, B-cell-depleted T cells, or PBMCs came the material, which was cDNA or gDNA.

Germline values: CDR1 MDHEN, CDR2 SYDVKM. The CDR3 runs to 20 residues. V shed 6 bases, J shed 3 bases, and the junction held 18 bases outside the gene matches. Per the original methods: Amplification from reference gene primers served as the basis for estimated nucleated cell counts. This table comes from immunoSEQ multiplex PCR, and its TCRdb copy is limited to in-frame clones, with some not included. Clone size and the V and J calls come from that table; the DNA yielded D and trimming. The table lists around 140,000 clones, more than 75% of them singletons. The sequenced sample was peripheral blood. V usage is TRBV28 and J usage is TRBJ1-5, with 12 bases fitting TRBD1. This receptor was taken from a woman between 45 and 65 years old with active or convalescent COVID-19. The DNA for the CDR3 is TGTGCCAGCAGCCACGGCCCGGGACAGGGGGCCGCCTGGGACAATCAGCCCCAGCATTTT. Translation: CASSHGPGQGAAWDNQPQHF.